The 30 T cell receptor beta chains in this list originate from one sample, sequenced in a study of OX40 agonist ivuxolimab in advanced cancers. This table comes from immunoSEQ multiplex PCR, and its TCRdb copy is limited to in-frame clones, with some not included. The sample has under 100,000 clones; more than 90% are singletons. The sample was CD4+ or CD8+ T cells sorted from blood, taken in a trial of the OX40 agonist ivuxolimab. The receptors here all came from an adult with an advanced solid tumor such as melanoma, head and neck, liver or kidney cancer.

The J gene is TRBJ2-2, the V gene TRBV9, with TRBD2 matching over 10 bases. The CDR3 consists of 19 residues. The J segment lost 3 bases and the V segment lost 0 bases, leaving 11 bases of the junction unmatched. Germline V lookup: CDR1 SGDLS, CDR2 YYNGEE. This chain's CDR3 is CASSVAGLAIPKYTGELFF. As DNA, the CDR3 is TGTGCCAGCAGCGTAGCGGGACTAGCGATCCCGAAGTACACCGGGGAGCTGTTTTTT.

This clone has a handful of counts. The V and J genes are TRBV4-1 and TRBJ2-5; no firm D call. Germline lookup yields CDR1 MGHRA and CDR2 YSYEKL. V was trimmed by 7 bases and J by 4 bases, leaving 16 bases between them. The CDR3 totals 14 residues. The CDR3 region is CASMGSGWGETQYF. The CDR3 bases are TGCGCCAGCATGGGGTCCGGATGGGGAGAGACCCAGTACTTC.

This clone has a single count. The chain joins TRBV6-1 to TRBJ2-5; the D gene is possibly TRBD1 (7 bases). The CDR3 loop spans 14 amino acids. Trimming shortened V by 5 bases and J by 3 bases, and 13 bases separated the two germline ends. The V gene's germline CDR1 is MNHNS and CDR2 SASEGT. The CDR3: CASSNGGGEETQYF. The CDR3 bases are TGTGCCAGCAGTAACGGAGGGGGCGAAGAGACCCAGTACTTC.

The rearrangement links TRBV10-3 to TRBJ2-5; TRBD2 matches 7 bases. Germline assignment: CDR1 ENHRY and CDR2 SYGVKD. This CDR3 spans 14 amino acids. Trimming at V came to 6 bases and at J to 3 bases, leaving 7 bases not matched to a gene. The CDR3 is CAISLTGTKETQYF. The CDR3 DNA sequence: TGTGCCATCAGCTTAACCGGGACTAAAGAGACCCAGTACTTC.

V and J are TRBV10-3 and TRBJ1-4; D gene ambiguous. Trimming pared 6 bases from V and 0 bases from J, leaving 5 bases between. Germline V CDR1 and CDR2: ENHRY, SYGVKD. The CDR3 loop spans 13 amino acids. CDR3 in amino acids: CAIREATNEKLFF. The CDR3 bases are TGTGCCATCAGAGAAGCAACTAATGAAAAACTGTTTTTT.

This chain uses TRBV18 with TRBJ1-4; a weak D match, TRBD1 (5 bases). V was trimmed by 0 bases and J by 7 bases, leaving 9 bases between them. Germline V gives CDR1 KGHSH, CDR2 LQKENI. CDR3 length: 14 amino acids. For the CDR3, the DNA is TGTGCCAGCTCACCACCCGGGGGTGGTGAAAAACTGTTTTTT. It translates to CASSPPGGGEKLFF. Full variable domain (rest looked up from reference TRBV18 and TRBJ1-4): NAGVMQNPRHLVRRRGQEARLRCSPMKGHSHVYWYRQLPEEGLKFMVYLQKENIIDESGMPKERFSAEFPKEGPSILRIQQVVRGDSAAYFCASSPPGGGEKLFFGSGTQLSVL.

The chain combines TRBV19 with TRBJ2-5; TRBD1 agrees at 7 bases. The CDR3 runs 14 residues. The J segment lost 7 bases and the V segment lost 5 bases, leaving 10 bases of the junction unmatched. Germline V gives CDR1 LNHDA, CDR2 SQIVND (reference sequence). For the CDR3, the DNA is TGTGCCAGTAGTCCCCCAGGGGGTTTGGTGACCCAGTACTTC. This encodes CASSPPGGLVTQYF. The full variable domain, with the rest looked up from reference TRBV19 and TRBJ2-5, is DGGITQSPKYLFRKEGQNVTLSCEQNLNHDAMYWYRQDPGQGLRLIYYSQIVNDFQKGDIAEGYSVSREKKESFPLTVTSAQKNPTAFYLCASSPPGGLVTQYFGPGTRLLVL.

The CDR3 spells CASSYSPGQGTHEQFF. For the CDR3, the DNA is TGTGCCAGCAGTTACTCGCCGGGACAGGGCACCCATGAGCAGTTCTTC. The chain combines TRBV6-6 with TRBJ2-1, with 9 positions matching TRBD1. The CDR3 loop spans 16 amino acids. V lost 0 bases and J lost 8; bases outside the gene matches: 8. Germline values: CDR1 MNHNY, CDR2 SVGAGI (reference sequence).

This chain joins TRBV19 and TRBJ1-2, with 12 bases aligning to TRBD1. Trimming removed 7 bases from V and 5 bases from J; junction bases left unmatched: 5. This CDR3 region has 14 residues. Germline CDR1 and CDR2: LNHDA and SQIVND (reference sequence). CDR3 DNA sequence: TGTGCCAGTAACCGGGACAGGGGGCTATATGGCTACACCTTC. Its translation is CASNRDRGLYGYTF.

The gene calls are TRBV5-1 and TRBJ1-1, with 8 bases identical to TRBD1. Germline loops: CDR1 SGHRS, CDR2 YFSETQ. The V gene end was trimmed by 4 bases and the J gene end by 3 bases; junction bases not matched to a gene: 2. The CDR3 loop spans 13 amino acids. CDR3: CASSQGADTEAFF. In DNA, the CDR3 is TGCGCCAGCAGCCAGGGGGCGGACACTGAAGCTTTCTTT.

The chain combines TRBV18 with TRBJ2-4; no firm D call. Germline loops: CDR1 KGHSH, CDR2 LQKENI. There are 14 residues in the CDR3. V dropped 6 bases and J dropped 5 bases, with 14 bases sitting between them. CDR3 coding DNA: TGTGCCAGCTCCCCGGGTGGCGGCCAAAACATTCAGTACTTC. Amino acid sequence: CASSPGGGQNIQYF.

The chain is built from TRBV27 and TRBJ2-2; weak D call: TRBD1 (6 bases). V lost 2 bases to trimming and J lost 5 bases, with 12 bases between them. The CDR3 contains 15 residues. In germline, CDR1 is MNHEY, CDR2 SMNVEV (reference sequence). The CDR3 sequence: CASSLGSGVTGELFF. The CDR3 nucleotides are TGTGCCAGCAGTTTAGGGTCAGGGGTGACCGGGGAGCTGTTTTTT.

The V gene is TRBV2, the J gene TRBJ2-1; TRBD2 matches at 10 bases. CDR3 size: 15 residues. The ends lost 5 bases at V and 6 bases at J; junction bases unmatched: 7. Per germline, CDR1 SNHLY and CDR2 FYNNEI. CDR3 coding DNA: TGTGCCAGCAGTCGAGAGCTAGCGGGAGTCAATGAGCAGTTCTTC. It translates to CASSRELAGVNEQFF.

V usage is TRBV5-1 and J usage is TRBJ2-5, with TRBD2 identical over 11 bases. After removal of 4 bases from V and 1 base from J, the junction contained 0 bases not matched to a gene. CDR1 SGHRS and CDR2 YFSETQ come from the germline V gene. CDR3 size: 14 residues. The CDR3 DNA reads TGCGCCAGCAGCACTAGCGGGGGCCAAGAGACCCAGTACTTC. Translated: CASSTSGGQETQYF.

The chain links TRBV18 to TRBJ2-2, with TRBD2 matching over 14 bases. V lost 3 bases to trimming and J lost 4 bases; unmatched junction nucleotides: 7. In germline, CDR1 is KGHSH, CDR2 LQKENI. The CDR3 has 18 residues. In DNA form, the CDR3 reads TGTGCCAGCTCACCCCAGGGACTAGCGGGGGTTACCACCGGGGAGCTGTTTTTT. Protein sequence: CASSPQGLAGVTTGELFF.

This clone was recorded once. The chain links TRBV18 to TRBJ2-6, with TRBD1 identical over 7 bases. V trimming: 5 bases; J trimming: 1 base; junction bases outside the gene matches: 8. The CDR3 runs to 17 residues. The germline V gene encodes CDR1 KGHSH and CDR2 LQKENI. In DNA, the CDR3 is TGTGCCAGCTCAGCCGGGACAGCCTCGTCTGGGGCCAACGTCCTGACTTTC. Translated: CASSAGTASSGANVLTF.

The CDR3 sequence: CAISERASGGASTGELFF. The CDR3 DNA sequence: TGTGCCATCAGTGAACGGGCTAGCGGGGGGGCCTCCACCGGGGAGCTGTTTTTT. The chain couples TRBV10-3 to TRBJ2-2, with TRBD2 matching 12 bases. V dropped 3 bases and J dropped 4; count of bases not matched to a gene: 9. The germline CDR1 and CDR2 sequences are ENHRY and SYGVKD. The CDR3 sequence is 18 residues long.

V is TRBV7-8 and J is TRBJ1-2, with a weak D call TRBD1 (5 bases). V was clipped by 5 bases and J by 2 bases, with 15 bases between them. Germline V gene sequence: CDR1 SGHVS, CDR2 FQNEAQ. The CDR3 is 15 residues long. This chain's CDR3 is CASSIRGSSNYGYTF. CDR3 nucleotides: TGTGCCAGCAGCATTAGGGGTTCGTCCAACTATGGCTACACCTTC.

As concerns this clone: Sequence at one end of the junction differs from germline and may be a read error. The rearrangement uses TRBV6-1 and TRBJ1-5, with a possible D match to TRBD1 (5 bases). The CDR3 runs to 12 residues. Germline CDR1 reads MNHNS; CDR2 reads SASEGT. DNA for the CDR3: TGTGCCAGCAGGGAAGTCCAGGGGCCCCAGCATTTT. It yields the protein CASREVQGPQHF.

CDR3 sequence (DNA): TGTGCCAGCAGCTTAAAGACGCAGTACAATGAGCAGTTCTTC. This codes for CASSLKTQYNEQFF. The V gene is TRBV7-2, the J gene TRBJ2-1; D remains ambiguous. CDR3 size: 14 residues. Trimming shortened V by 2 bases and J by 4 bases, and 9 bases separated the two germline ends. Germline V gives CDR1 SGHTA, CDR2 FQGNSA.

The rearrangement joins TRBV5-1 to TRBJ1-2; D unresolved. Germline V gene sequence: CDR1 SGHRS, CDR2 YFSETQ. The V end lost 4 bases, the J end lost 0 bases, and 10 bases lay between the germline ends. The CDR3 has 14 amino acids. CDR3 nucleotides: TGCGCCAGCAGCCGTGACGGCTCTAACTATGGCTACACCTTC. Amino acids: CASSRDGSNYGYTF.

The rearrangement links TRBV19 to TRBJ2-5; TRBD1 agrees at 7 bases. Trimming at V came to 5 bases and at J to 5 bases, leaving 8 bases not matched to a gene. Germline assignment: CDR1 LNHDA and CDR2 SQIVND (reference sequence). CDR3 length: 14 residues. This CDR3 is CASSSGTVLETQYF. CDR3 DNA: TGTGCCAGTAGTTCCGGGACAGTTTTGGAGACCCAGTACTTC.

The chain recombines TRBV5-1 with TRBJ2-7; possibly TRBD1 or TRBD2 for D (5 bases each). Germline V lookup: CDR1 SGHRS, CDR2 YFSETQ. V lost 0 bases and J 6 bases, leaving 10 bases between the germline ends. The CDR3 spans 13 residues. In DNA, the CDR3 is TGCGCCAGCAGCTTGGTTGGGGGACGCGAGCAGTACTTC. As protein: CASSLVGGREQYF.

The chain carries TRBV2 and TRBJ1-2; unclear D gene. Germline CDR1 and CDR2: SNHLY and FYNNEI. The CDR3 contains 12 residues. Trimming took 7 bases from V and 2 from J, leaving 8 bases between them. The CDR3 here is CASTQANYGYTF. CDR3 DNA: TGTGCCAGCACCCAGGCGAACTATGGCTACACCTTC.

Only one count was recorded for this clone. The chain uses TRBV14 and TRBJ1-5; no clear D gene. The V end lost 3 bases, the J end lost 0 bases, and 6 bases lay between the germline ends. The CDR3 loop spans 14 amino acids. In germline, CDR1 is SGHDN, CDR2 FVKESK. Written as DNA, the CDR3 is TGTGCCAGCAGCCACGAATTTAGCAATCAGCCCCAGCATTTT. Protein sequence: CASSHEFSNQPQHF.

The V gene is TRBV25-1, the J gene TRBJ2-1; D unresolved. The CDR3 is 13 residues long. Trimming stripped 2 bases from V and 11 bases from J, with 13 bases between. Germline values: CDR1 MGHDK, CDR2 SYGVNS. The CDR3 reads CASSEGERVKQFF. CDR3 coding DNA: TGTGCCAGCAGTGAAGGAGAAAGGGTTAAGCAGTTCTTC.

This sequence joins TRBV5-1 and TRBJ2-2; weak D call: TRBD1 (5 bases). The V and J ends lost 7 bases and 3 bases respectively, with 13 bases between them. The CDR3 is 14 residues long. CDR1 and CDR2 (germline): SGHRS, YFSETQ. DNA of the CDR3: TGCGCCAGCCATATGACAGTCCACACCGGGGAGCTGTTTTTT. Protein product: CASHMTVHTGELFF.

V and J are TRBV7-3 and TRBJ1-3; TRBD1 aligns across 7 bases. The CDR3 is 14 amino acids. After removal of 8 bases from V and 4 bases from J, the junction contained 8 bases not matched to a gene. Germline loops: CDR1 SGHTA, CDR2 FQGTGA. CDR3 amino acids: CASGTGTEGNTIYF. The CDR3 DNA sequence: TGTGCCAGCGGTACCGGGACAGAAGGAAACACCATATATTTT.

The rearrangement links TRBV30 to TRBJ1-4; D might be TRBD1 (5 bases). This CDR3 region has 15 residues. Germline V gene sequence: CDR1 GTSNPN, CDR2 SVGIG (reference sequence). V dropped 3 bases and J dropped 7 bases, with 18 bases sitting between them. CDR3 DNA sequence: TGTGCCTGGAGCAAGATCAGGGCTGGGGGTGAAAAACTGTTTTTT. It specifies CAWSKIRAGGEKLFF.

Comments on this clone: Lacking the conserved final phenylalanine or tryptophan, this CDR3 likely reflects a read error. The DNA is left out, because the CDR3 cannot be placed on it with certainty; the CDR3 is given as TCRdb lists it. CDR3 sequence: CASSFVSMGIMATQGS. The J gene is TRBJ1-2, the V gene TRBV27. CDR1 and CDR2 (germline): MNHEY, SMNVEV (reference sequence). The CDR3 adds up to 16 amino acids, both ends counted.